Shown below are 4 T cell receptor beta chains from a single sample sequenced in a study of control samples from healthy donors and cancer patients. Assay used: immunoSEQ multiplex PCR; TCRdb lists only in-frame clones, some missing. The repertoire holds 91,000 or so clones, with just over 90% as singletons. Source material: blood. These receptors originate from a woman between 25 and 40 years old in good health.

The genes are TRBV21-1 and TRBJ2-7; the table's D call TRBD2 went unverified against the DNA. TRBV21-1 is marked as a pseudogene. The length of the CDR3 is 21 residues. In DNA, the CDR3 is TGTGCCAGCAGCAATCGGACAGGGGGCGAGGGACTAGCGGGAGAAGGTTACGAGCAGTACTTC. This encodes CASSNRTGGEGLAGEGYEQYF.

The chain employs TRBV27 and TRBJ2-1; 8 bases agree with TRBD2. Trimming cost V 6 bases and J 0 bases; bases outside gene matches: 7. Germline lookup yields CDR1 MNHEY and CDR2 SMNVEV (reference sequence). This CDR3 spans 16 amino acids. For the CDR3, the DNA is TGTGCCAGCAGATCGCGGGGGGTGAGCTCCTACAATGAGCAGTTCTTC. Its translation is CASRSRGVSSYNEQFF.

This chain links TRBV5-1 with TRBJ1-1; tentatively, D is TRBD1 (5 bases). V was clipped by 4 bases and J by 5 bases, with 18 bases between them. The germline CDR1 and CDR2 sequences are SGHRS and YFSETQ. The CDR3 runs 15 residues. CDR3 residues: CASSPRDGRETEAFF. The CDR3 DNA sequence: TGCGCCAGCAGCCCCCGGGACGGTCGGGAAACTGAAGCTTTCTTT.

V and J are TRBV27 and TRBJ2-3; possibly TRBD1 for D (6 bases). Germline loops: CDR1 MNHEY, CDR2 SMNVEV (reference sequence). This CDR3 is 14 amino acids long. The CDR3 loop reads CASGRQVSTDTQYF. The CDR3 coding sequence is TGTGCAAGCGGTAGACAGGTTAGCACAGATACGCAGTATTTT.